The 2 T cell receptor beta chains below were found in one sample sequenced in a study of CD8 T cells in ankylosing spondylitis. Each CDR3 protein gets one entry after TCRdb re-called the 5' RACE reads with MiXCR. Here the sample spans some 200,000 distinct CDR3 sequences, 15% to 20% being singletons. Sequencing was done on a sample of blood, either unsorted or a sorted T cell fraction (not recorded which). Receptors were obtained from a male donor aged 10-30 years with ankylosing spondylitis or in good health (not recorded which).

This clonotype was counted at least ten times. The DNA of the CDR3 is TGCGCCAGCAGTGACTCTGGACGCGAGCAGTTCTTC. Translation: CASSDSGREQFF. The rearrangement links TRBV10-1 to TRBJ2-1; unclear D gene. This CDR3 is built from 12 residues. From germline, CDR1 is WNHNN and CDR2 SYGVQD (reference sequence). Between the trimmed V and J ends, which lost 3 bases and 10 bases, there was a span of 10 bases.

This clonotype was counted many times. The V and J genes are TRBV7-9 and TRBJ1-5, with 9 bases aligning to TRBD1. The CDR3 contains 17 residues. Germline CDR1 and CDR2: SEHNR and FQNEAQ (reference sequence). Germline trimming cut 1 base from V and 0 bases from J; bases unmatched to any gene: 4. The CDR3 reads CASSLGTGVNSNQPQHF. CDR3 nucleotides: TGTGCCAGCAGCTTAGGGACAGGGGTGAATAGCAATCAGCCCCAGCATTTT.